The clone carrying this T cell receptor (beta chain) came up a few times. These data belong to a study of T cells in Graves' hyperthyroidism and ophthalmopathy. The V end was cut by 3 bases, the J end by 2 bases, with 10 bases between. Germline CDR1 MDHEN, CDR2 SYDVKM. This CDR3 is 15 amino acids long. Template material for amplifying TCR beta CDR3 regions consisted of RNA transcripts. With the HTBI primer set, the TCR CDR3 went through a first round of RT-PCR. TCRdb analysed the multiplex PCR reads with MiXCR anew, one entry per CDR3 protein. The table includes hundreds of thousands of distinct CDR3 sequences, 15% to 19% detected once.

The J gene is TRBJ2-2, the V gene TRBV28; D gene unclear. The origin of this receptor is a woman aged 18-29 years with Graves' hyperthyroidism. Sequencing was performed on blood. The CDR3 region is CASSFDARNTGELFF. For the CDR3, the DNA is TGTGCCAGCAGTTTTGACGCAAGAAACACCGGGGAGCTGTTTTTT.